These T cell receptor beta chains were read from a single sample in a study of T cells in Graves' hyperthyroidism and ophthalmopathy. Each CDR3 protein gets one entry after TCRdb re-called the multiplex PCR reads with MiXCR. This table holds 600,000 to 900,000 distinct CDR3 sequences, about 15% found once. Material: blood. These receptor sequences come from a man between 18 and 29 years old with Graves' hyperthyroidism. The CDR3 runs from the conserved cysteine through the conserved F or W. The D gene is left open where the match is weak. The listing skips clone size in some rows; elsewhere it reads once, few, many or a size class.

.	TRBV7-2	.	TRBJ1-4	CASSRRLVAGRKLFF	TGTGCCAGCAGCCGAAGGTTGGTGGCAGGGAGGAAACTGTTTTTT
.	TRBV28	.	TRBJ1-5	CASSFPPDHNQPQHF	TGTGCCAGCAGTTTCCCCCCGGACCACAATCAGCCCCAGCATTTT
.	TRBV11-3	many	TRBJ2-6	CASSRASGANVLTF	TGTGCCAGCAGTCGAGCCTCTGGGGCCAACGTCCTGACTTTC
.	TRBV6-1	few	TRBJ1-4	CASSPARSNEKLFF	TGTGCCAGCAGTCCCGCCCGGTCTAATGAAAAACTGTTTTTT
TRBD2	TRBV5-4	few	TRBJ2-3	CASSLASGSISDTQYF	TGTGCCAGCAGCTTGGCTAGCGGGAGTATATCAGATACGCAGTATTTT
TRBD1	TRBV24-1	.	TRBJ2-1	CATSWGQGGYNEQFF	TGTGCCACCAGTTGGGGACAGGGAGGTTACAATGAGCAGTTCTTC
.	TRBV7-2	.	TRBJ2-7	CASSLTGRTYEQYF	TGTGCCAGCAGCTTGACAGGGAGGACCTACGAGCAGTACTTC
TRBD2	TRBV27	many	TRBJ2-7	CASSLHSGLAVSYEQYF	TGTGCCAGCAGTTTACACTCGGGACTAGCAGTCTCTTACGAGCAGTACTTC
TRBD2	TRBV10-1	.	TRBJ2-2	CARRTSGGGDTGELFF	TGCGCCAGAAGGACTAGCGGAGGAGGCGACACCGGGGAGCTGTTTTTT
.	TRBV6-1	.	TRBJ1-6	CASSERDLALHF	TGTGCCAGCAGTGAGCGGGACCTAGCCCTCCACTTT
.	TRBV6-1	.	TRBJ1-5	CASSPSDGNQPQHF	TGTGCCAGCAGCCCATCGGACGGTAATCAGCCCCAGCATTTT
TRBD2	TRBV6-1	.	TRBJ2-5	CASSNPGLVGAETQYF	TGTGCCAGCAGTAATCCCGGACTAGTGGGAGCTGAGACCCAGTACTTC
.	TRBV3-1	.	TRBJ2-4	CASSRGGAGLRYF	TGTGCCAGCAGCCGCGGTGGGGCGGGGTTACGGTACTTC
TRBD2	TRBV5-5	.	TRBJ2-1	CASSGTSGPFSYNEQFF	TGTGCCAGCAGCGGGACTAGCGGACCCTTTTCCTACAATGAGCAGTTCTTC
TRBD2	TRBV5-1	few	TRBJ2-7	CASSRGLAGEGFYEQYF	TGCGCCAGCAGCCGGGGACTAGCGGGAGAAGGCTTCTACGAGCAGTACTTC
.	TRBV19	.	TRBJ2-5	CATRGLQQETQYF	TGTGCCACCCGGGGACTCCAACAAGAGACCCAGTACTTC
TRBD1	TRBV5-5	few	TRBJ2-2	CASSGDRGLFTGELFF	TGTGCCAGCAGTGGGGACAGGGGGTTATTCACCGGGGAGCTGTTTTTT
.	TRBV6-1	many	TRBJ1-1	CAASRSLGRTEAFF	TGTGCCGCATCTAGAAGCCTCGGGCGCACTGAAGCTTTCTTT
TRBD1	TRBV7-9	few	TRBJ2-5	CASIRQGAVGYQETQYF	TGTGCCAGCATTCGACAGGGGGCTGTGGGGTACCAAGAGACCCAGTACTTC
.	TRBV2	.	TRBJ2-7	CASRPDGVGEQYF	TGTGCCAGCAGACCAGACGGAGTCGGCGAGCAGTACTTC
TRBD1	TRBV28	many	TRBJ2-7	CASSLTGGPYEQYF	TGTGCCAGCAGTTTAACAGGGGGGCCCTACGAGCAGTACTTC
.	TRBV11-2	few	TRBJ1-2	CASTLTGGYGYTF	TGTGCCAGCACCCTGACAGGTGGCTATGGCTACACCTTC
TRBD2	TRBV6-1	few	TRBJ2-6	CASRAMGRAGANVLTF	TGTGCCAGCAGGGCCATGGGGAGGGCTGGGGCCAACGTCCTGACTTTC
TRBD2	TRBV7-9	.	TRBJ2-3	CASSRLAAIRTDTQYF	TGTGCCAGCAGCCGACTAGCGGCCATACGCACAGATACGCAGTATTTT
.	TRBV2	few	TRBJ1-1	CASSPRAWRGTEAFF	TGTGCCAGCAGTCCCCGGGCCTGGCGGGGCACTGAAGCTTTCTTT
.	TRBV30	few	TRBJ1-2	CAWSFIERVGYGYTF	TGTGCCTGGAGTTTCATAGAGAGAGTGGGCTATGGCTACACCTTC
.	TRBV11-2	.	TRBJ2-5	CASSSLRQYQETQYF	TGTGCCAGCAGCTCCCTGCGGCAGTACCAAGAGACCCAGTACTTC
TRBD2	TRBV7-9	few	TRBJ2-1	CASSSASGYNEQFF	TGTGCCAGCAGCTCTGCTAGCGGTTACAATGAGCAGTTCTTC
.	TRBV20-1	few	TRBJ1-2	CSARPGGSNYGYTF	TGCAGTGCTAGGCCCGGGGGGTCAAACTATGGCTACACCTTC
.	TRBV3-1	many	TRBJ1-3	CASSLGTLRSGNTIYF	TGTGCCAGCAGCCTCGGGACTCTCCGCTCTGGAAACACCATATATTTT
.	TRBV4-1	few	TRBJ1-4	CASSQQAAEKLFF	TGCGCCAGCAGCCAACAGGCGGCTGAAAAACTGTTTTTT
.	TRBV28	many	TRBJ1-2	CASSLWDSGGGYTF	TGTGCCAGCAGTTTATGGGACTCCGGAGGGGGCTACACCTTC
.	TRBV7-3	few	TRBJ1-1	CAGSLQENTEAFF	TGTGCCGGCAGCCTGCAGGAGAACACTGAAGCTTTCTTT
.	TRBV11-2	few	TRBJ1-3	CASSLVRDTIYF	TGTGCCAGCAGCTTAGTGAGGGACACCATATATTTT
.	TRBV6-9	.	TRBJ2-4	CASSEFQRGDIQYF	TGCGCCAGCAGTGAGTTTCAGAGGGGGGACATTCAGTACTTC
.	TRBV20-1	few	TRBJ2-5	CSAGTETQYF	TGCAGTGCTGGGACAGAGACCCAGTACTTC
.	TRBV2	few	TRBJ1-3	CASSVVWGSGNTIYF	TGTGCCAGCAGTGTTGTTTGGGGTAGTGGAAACACCATATATTTT
TRBD1	TRBV5-5	few	TRBJ1-3	CASSLRTGGNTIYF	TGTGCCAGCAGCTTGCGGACAGGAGGAAACACCATATATTTT
TRBD1	TRBV27	.	TRBJ1-4	CASSLVGTGGGEKLFF	TGTGCCAGCAGTTTAGTCGGGACAGGGGGGGGTGAAAAACTGTTTTTT
.	TRBV5-4	few	TRBJ2-7	CASSSLPFAEQYF	TGTGCCAGCAGCTCCCTCCCGTTTGCCGAGCAGTACTTC
TRBD1	TRBV27	many	TRBJ1-5	CASSFRGSNQPQHF	TGTGCCAGCAGTTTCAGGGGGAGCAATCAGCCCCAGCATTTT
.	TRBV30	many	TRBJ2-3	CAGGDKRAVLADTQYF	TGTGCCGGGGGGGACAAGAGGGCGGTTTTAGCAGATACGCAGTATTTT